The rows below give T cell receptor beta chains drawn from one sample of a study of cytomegalovirus exposure and HLA in healthy donors. TCRdb's copy holds only in-frame clones and misses some; the assay was immunoSEQ multiplex PCR. Of roughly 200,000 clones listed, 70% to 75% are singletons. The sample taken for sequencing was PBMCs. The receptors shown here come from a male donor in good health and CMV-seronegative. The CDR3 runs from the conserved cysteine through the conserved F or W.

V: TRBV6-6
J: TRBJ1-3
CDR3: CASRGLSGNTIYF

V: TRBV9
J: -
CDR3: CASSVGGGVYEQYF

V: TRBV25-1
J: TRBJ2-2
CDR3: CASSEYWGAGELFF

V: TRBV10-2
J: TRBJ1-5
CDR3: CASSETNQGSRNQPQHF

V: TRBV7-9
J: TRBJ2-1
CDR3: CAGGDAGAYNEQFF

V: TRBV30
J: TRBJ1-2
CDR3: CAWTEALSYGYTF

V: TRBV11-2
J: TRBJ1-1
CDR3: CASSPRTGLEAFF

V: TRBV4-2
J: TRBJ1-1
CDR3: CASSLWDSPGNTEAFF

V: TRBV9
J: TRBJ2-1
CDR3: CASSVGPAGADEQFF

V: TRBV6-5
J: TRBJ2-6
CDR3: CASTGTPSGANVLTF